The next 17 T cell receptor beta chains were all read from a single sample in a study of cytomegalovirus exposure and HLA in healthy donors. The study ran its PCR with 60 Vbeta and 13 Jbeta primers. TCRdb's table, derived via immunoSEQ multiplex PCR, lists solely in-frame clones and lacks some. The sample has around 180,000 clones; roughly 84% are singletons. The specimen was PBMCs. These receptors were collected from a boy aged 5-17 years in good health and CMV-seronegative.

This clone was recorded only once. The chain has TRBV28 and TRBJ2-7; 9 nucleotides match TRBD1. The CDR3 extends over 13 amino acids. J was trimmed by 4 bases and V by 7 bases; bases with no gene match: 5. Germline V gives CDR1 MDHEN, CDR2 SYDVKM. The CDR3 coding sequence is TGTGCCAGCACGGGACAGGGCTTGTACGAGCAGTACTTC. Encoded protein: CASTGQGLYEQYF.

The chain recombines TRBV13 with TRBJ1-1; D not certain. This CDR3 contains 15 residues. Germline CDR1 PRHDT, CDR2 FYEKMQ (reference sequence). Trimming removed 1 base at V and 5 bases at J, with 14 bases between. DNA for the CDR3: TGTGCCAGCAGCTTAGCCCTGGAGTATGGGACTGAAGCTTTCTTT. The encoded protein is CASSLALEYGTEAFF.

The chain carries TRBV14 and TRBJ2-7; 10 bases map to TRBD1. Germline values: CDR1 SGHDN, CDR2 FVKESK. V shed 4 bases, J shed 6 bases, and the junction held 9 bases outside the gene matches. The CDR3 is 15 amino acids. In DNA, the CDR3 is TGTGCCAGCAGCCTTTTCGGGACAGGGGTATCCGAGCAGTACTTC. Its protein is CASSLFGTGVSEQYF.

The V and J genes are TRBV19 and TRBJ1-2, with 7 bases matching TRBD1. This CDR3 contains 13 residues. V lost 6 bases and J lost 1; bases outside the gene matches: 2. The V gene's germline CDR1 is LNHDA and CDR2 SQIVND (reference sequence). The CDR3 nucleotides read TGTGCCAGTAGGTCAGGGGGTAACTATGGCTACACCTTC. As protein: CASRSGGNYGYTF.

The genes are TRBV20-1 and TRBJ2-1; D remains unclear. CDR1 is DFQATT and CDR2 is SNEGSKA in the germline V gene (reference sequence). CDR3 length equals 10 residues. V was cut by 5 bases and J by 7 bases, with 6 bases left in between. This CDR3 is CSAVKNEQFF. The DNA for the CDR3 is TGCAGTGCTGTTAAAAATGAGCAGTTCTTC.

This chain joins TRBV4-1 and TRBJ1-2; no reliable D call. Germline values: CDR1 MGHRA, CDR2 YSYEKL. CDR3 length: 14 residues. The V end lost 3 bases, the J end lost 5 bases, and 13 bases lay between the germline ends. CDR3 sequence reads: CASSHPGPTYGYTF. CDR3 DNA: TGCGCCAGCAGCCATCCGGGTCCTACTTATGGCTACACCTTC.

This clone was seen once. At one of its ends the junction is not consistent with the germline gene, which may arise from a read error. CDR3 loop: CASSFGSRRQEAQYF. In DNA, the CDR3 is TGTGCCAGCAGCTTTGGCTCCCGGCGCCAAGAGGCCCAGTACTTC. This chain uses TRBV7-9 with TRBJ2-5; no reliable D call. The CDR3 covers 15 residues. Germline V gene sequence: CDR1 SEHNR, CDR2 FQNEAQ (reference sequence).

This chain links TRBV2 with TRBJ2-1, with 9 bases fitting TRBD2. The trim removed 11 bases at V and 7 bases at J, leaving 15 bases unmatched. The CDR3 contains 15 residues. Germline V gene sequence: CDR1 SNHLY, CDR2 FYNNEI. The CDR3, as DNA: TGTGCCGTAGGCGGCATAGCGGGAGTTATAAATGAGCAGTTCTTC. Encoded protein: CAVGGIAGVINEQFF.

V usage is TRBV6-1 and J usage is TRBJ1-4; TRBD1 matches at 7 bases. The V and J ends lost 6 bases and 8 bases, in that order; junction bases with no gene match: 12. CDR1 is MNHNS, CDR2 SASEGT, per germline. This CDR3 comprises 15 residues. CDR3 DNA: TGTGCCAGCAGCCCAGGGGGGTCCTTCGGGGAAAAACTGTTTTTT. It is translated as CASSPGGSFGEKLFF.

The chain combines TRBV2 with TRBJ1-5; tentatively, D is TRBD1 (6 bases). This CDR3 has 14 amino acids. Per germline, CDR1 SNHLY and CDR2 FYNNEI. The V end was cut by 6 bases, the J end by 7 bases, with 16 bases between. The chain's CDR3 is CASSLGRGSQPQHF. DNA of the CDR3: TGTGCCAGCAGCTTGGGAAGGGGGTCCCAGCCCCAGCATTTT.

CDR3 residues: CSVRVRSSGNTIYF. The DNA of the CDR3 is TGCAGCGTTCGGGTTCGGAGCTCTGGAAACACCATATATTTT. V usage is TRBV29-1 and J usage is TRBJ1-3; D unresolved. The germline V gene encodes CDR1 SQVTM and CDR2 ANQGSEA. V was shortened by 5 bases and J by 0 bases, with 11 bases between the two germline ends. This CDR3 comprises 14 residues.

This chain uses TRBV5-1 with TRBJ2-1, with a weak D call TRBD1 (6 bases). This CDR3 contains 18 residues. Germline V gene sequence: CDR1 SGHRS, CDR2 YFSETQ. Trimming pared 0 bases from V and 4 bases from J, leaving 20 bases between. CDR3: CASSLGWVGALLYNEQFF. The CDR3 DNA reads as TGCGCCAGCAGCTTGGGTTGGGTGGGGGCTCTACTATACAATGAGCAGTTCTTC.

The J gene is TRBJ1-2, the V gene TRBV9, with a possible D match to TRBD1 (6 bases). With 4 bases removed from V and 2 bases from J, the gap between germline ends came to 12 bases. Germline assignment: CDR1 SGDLS and CDR2 YYNGEE. This CDR3 contains 14 residues. The CDR3 sequence: CASSPGDPNYGYTF. The CDR3, as DNA: TGTGCCAGCAGCCCAGGGGACCCGAACTATGGCTACACCTTC.

The gene calls are TRBV30 and TRBJ1-4, with D unclear. The CDR3 has 15 residues. Germline V gives CDR1 GTSNPN, CDR2 SVGIG (reference sequence). With 2 bases removed from V and 4 bases from J, the gap between germline ends came to 14 bases. The CDR3 reads CAWSSRRQYNEKLFF. The CDR3 nucleotides read TGTGCCTGGAGTTCCCGGCGGCAGTATAATGAAAAACTGTTTTTT.

This clone was detected only a few times. The chain carries TRBV2 and TRBJ1-6, with 7 bases aligning to TRBD1. This CDR3 has 14 amino acids. Trimming cost V 7 bases and J 10 bases; bases outside gene matches: 10. Germline V gives CDR1 SNHLY, CDR2 FYNNEI. This CDR3 reads CASKVTTGVSPLHF. The CDR3 DNA reads TGTGCCAGCAAGGTGACAACAGGGGTATCACCCCTCCACTTT.

This chain uses TRBV5-1 with TRBJ1-1; D is perhaps TRBD1 (6 bases). The CDR3 sequence is 16 residues long. Per the germline V gene, CDR1 is SGHRS and CDR2 is YFSETQ. V was clipped by 1 base and J by 1 base, with 14 bases between them. The CDR3 nucleotides read TGCGCCAGCAGCTTGCCTTACAGGGTGAAGAACACTGAAGCTTTCTTT. Translated: CASSLPYRVKNTEAFF. Filled out from reference TRBV5-1 and TRBJ1-1, the complete variable domain reads KAGVTQTPRYLIKTRGQQVTLSCSPISGHRSVSWYQQTPGQGLQFLFEYFSETQRNKGNFPGRFSGRQFSNSRSEMNVSTLELGDSALYLCASSLPYRVKNTEAFFGQGTRLTVV.

J is TRBJ1-2 and V is TRBV10-1; D gene ambiguous. Per the germline V gene, CDR1 is WNHNN and CDR2 is SYGVQD (reference sequence). Between the trimmed V and J ends, which lost 3 bases and 0 bases, there was a span of 5 bases. The CDR3 runs 13 residues. The CDR3 loop reads CASSESANYGYTF. CDR3 in DNA: TGCGCCAGCAGTGAATCCGCTAACTATGGCTACACCTTC.